The present entry profiles one T cell receptor beta chain with its context. The sample comes from a study of beta chain features in type 1 diabetes. Looking at the study overall: Patients and healthy donors were similar in age, gender and cell yields.

Reverse transcribing all isolated RNA meant expressed TCRB transcripts were sequenced. The data were produced by immunoSEQ multiplex PCR, yet TCRdb's version contains in-frame clones alone and is incomplete. The profile shows roughly 380,000 clones, around 20% of them singletons. The CDR3 spans 15 residues. Unmatched junction bases numbered 1, after V lost 1 base and J lost 1 base. CDR1 and CDR2 from the germline V gene are SGHRS and YFSETQ. This TCR was sampled from a woman aged 18 to 35 in good health. The chain carries TRBV5-1 and TRBJ2-2; TRBD2 aligns across 7 bases. The source material was naive CD4+ T cells from blood. The CDR3 coding sequence is TGCGCCAGCAGCTTGCGGGGGGAGAACACCGGGGAGCTGTTTTTT. Its translation is CASSLRGENTGELFF.